One T cell receptor (beta chain) is described in this entry. Its specificity is unknown. The data derive from a study of blood T cells in healthy people across ages. Study conclusions and caveats: Without sorted subsets, naive and antigen-experienced compartments could not be conclusively compared. TCR beta diversity per million T cells fell roughly linearly with age. A strong correlation was seen between TCR beta diversity and naive T cell percentage.

V gave up 6 bases and J gave up 8 bases; unmatched junction bases: 10. CDR3 size: 15 residues. Germline V CDR1 and CDR2: ENHRY, SYGVKD. Combining a sample-barcoded 5' primer with a J-beta primer mix, a second PCR ran for about 7 to 11 cycles. TCRdb called the 5' RACE reads again in MiXCR, with one record for every CDR3 protein. The sample lists just over 800,000 distinct CDR3 sequences; less than 80% were seen once. This clonotype was sampled from a man aged 25 to 45 in good health. The sample was blood. This chain uses TRBV10-3 with TRBJ1-4, with 9 positions matching TRBD1. CDR3 nucleotides: TGTGCCATCAGCCACCCGGACAGGGGAGACGAAAAACTGTTTTTT. It is translated as CAISHPDRGDEKLFF.